The sequence of this TCR beta chain was determined in a study of cytomegalovirus exposure and HLA in healthy donors. Study-wide points: Subsequent analysis revealed that first-cohort TCR clusters tended to co-occur in the 120 or so validation repertoires. According to the study, around 160 TCR beta chains were cytomegalovirus-associated. Most TCR sequences were uncommon, yet certain public TCRs appeared in many donors. High sensitivity and specificity were reportedly achieved when the classifier diagnosed cytomegalovirus status.

Measured with immunoSEQ multiplex PCR; TCRdb has only the in-frame clones, and not every one. The profile shows about 140,000 clones, approximately 84% of them singletons. This CDR3 contains 14 residues. In germline, CDR1 is SGHKS, CDR2 YYEKEE (reference sequence). Deletions cut 0 bases from V and 0 bases from J, with 7 bases between. Comments on this clone: Its specificity is unknown.

The chain has TRBV5-5 and TRBJ2-7; perhaps TRBD2 as D (5 bases). This TCR was recovered from a woman aged 25 to 39 in good health and CMV-seronegative. The sample was PBMCs. This CDR3 is CASSLAGSSYEQYF. CDR3 DNA sequence: TGTGCCAGCAGCTTGGCTGGGAGCTCCTACGAGCAGTACTTC.